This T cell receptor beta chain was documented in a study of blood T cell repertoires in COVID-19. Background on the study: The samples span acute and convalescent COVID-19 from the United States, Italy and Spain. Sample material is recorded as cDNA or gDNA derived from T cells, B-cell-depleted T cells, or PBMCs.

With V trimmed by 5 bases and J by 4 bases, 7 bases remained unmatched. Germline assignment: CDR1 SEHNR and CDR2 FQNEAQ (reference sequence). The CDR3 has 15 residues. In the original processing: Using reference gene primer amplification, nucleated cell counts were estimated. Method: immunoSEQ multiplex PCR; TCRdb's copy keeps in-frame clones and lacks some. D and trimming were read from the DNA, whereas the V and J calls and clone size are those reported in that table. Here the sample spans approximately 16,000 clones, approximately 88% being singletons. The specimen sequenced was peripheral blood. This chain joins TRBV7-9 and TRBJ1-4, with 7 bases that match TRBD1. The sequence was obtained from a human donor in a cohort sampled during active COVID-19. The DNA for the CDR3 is TGTGCCAGCAGCCTCAACCAGGGGGTTAATGAAAAACTGTTTTTT. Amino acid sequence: CASSLNQGVNEKLFF.